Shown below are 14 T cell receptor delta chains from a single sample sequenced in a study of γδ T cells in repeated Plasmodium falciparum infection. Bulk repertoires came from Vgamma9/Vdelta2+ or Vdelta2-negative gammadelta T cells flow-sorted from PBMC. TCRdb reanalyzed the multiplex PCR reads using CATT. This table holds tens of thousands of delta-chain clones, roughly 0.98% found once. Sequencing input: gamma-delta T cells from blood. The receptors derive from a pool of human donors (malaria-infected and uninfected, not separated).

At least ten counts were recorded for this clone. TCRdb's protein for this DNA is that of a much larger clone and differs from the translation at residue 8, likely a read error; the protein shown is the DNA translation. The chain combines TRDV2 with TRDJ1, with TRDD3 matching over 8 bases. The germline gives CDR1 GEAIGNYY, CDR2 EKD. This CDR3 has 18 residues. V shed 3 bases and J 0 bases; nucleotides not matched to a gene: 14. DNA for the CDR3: TGTGCCTGTGACCCCATGGGGGCTGGGGGACTACACACCGATAAACTCATCTTT. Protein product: CACDPMGAGGLHTDKLIF.

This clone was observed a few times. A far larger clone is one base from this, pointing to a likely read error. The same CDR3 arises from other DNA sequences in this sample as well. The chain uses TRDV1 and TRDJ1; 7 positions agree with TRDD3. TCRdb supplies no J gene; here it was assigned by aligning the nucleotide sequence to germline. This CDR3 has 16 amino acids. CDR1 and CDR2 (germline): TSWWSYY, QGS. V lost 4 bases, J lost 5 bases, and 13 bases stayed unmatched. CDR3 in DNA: TGTGCTCTTGGGGGACTTACTGGGGACCCCGGGGATAAACTCATCTTT. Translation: CALGGLTGDPGDKLIF.

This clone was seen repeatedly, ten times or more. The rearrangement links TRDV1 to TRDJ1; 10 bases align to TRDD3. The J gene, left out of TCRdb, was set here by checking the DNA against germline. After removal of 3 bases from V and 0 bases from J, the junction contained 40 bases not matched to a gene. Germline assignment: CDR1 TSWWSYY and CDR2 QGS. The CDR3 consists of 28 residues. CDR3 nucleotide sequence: TGTGCTCTTGGGGAGCAATTAACCTCTTCGCCCCCTTCCTCTTACTGGGGGATCCTACCTCAGTACACCGATAAACTCATCTTT. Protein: CALGEQLTSSPPSSYWGILPQYTDKLIF.

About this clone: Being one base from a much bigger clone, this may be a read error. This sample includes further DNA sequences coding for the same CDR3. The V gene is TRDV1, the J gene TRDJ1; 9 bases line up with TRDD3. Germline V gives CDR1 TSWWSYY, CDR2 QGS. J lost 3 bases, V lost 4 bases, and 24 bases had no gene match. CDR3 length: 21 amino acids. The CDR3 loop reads CALGVPTSGGYHKFNADKLIF. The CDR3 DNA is TGTGCTCTTGGGGTACCTACCAGCGGGGGATACCACAAGTTTAACGCCGATAAACTCATCTTT.

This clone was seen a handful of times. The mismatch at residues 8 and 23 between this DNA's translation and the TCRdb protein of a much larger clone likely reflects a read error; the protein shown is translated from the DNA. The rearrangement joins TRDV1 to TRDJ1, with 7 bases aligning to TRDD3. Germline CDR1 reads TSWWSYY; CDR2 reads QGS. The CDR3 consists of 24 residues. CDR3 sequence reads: CALGERGDLRFSSGGIHYTDKLTF. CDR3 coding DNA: TGTGCTCTTGGGGAACGGGGAGATCTACGCTTTTCTTCCGGGGGGATCCACTACACCGATAAACTCACCTTT.

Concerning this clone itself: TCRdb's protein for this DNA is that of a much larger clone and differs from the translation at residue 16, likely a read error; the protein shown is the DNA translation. The CDR3 DNA sequence: TGTGCTCTTGGGGAATGCTTCTGGGAGCGAAGCTACACCGATAAACCCATCTTT. Translated: CALGECFWERSYTDKPIF. The V gene call reads TRDV1; no J gene was called; the listed D gene, TRDD3, was not tested against the DNA. Germline V gene lookup returns CDR1 TSWWSYY and CDR2 QGS. This CDR3 spans 18 amino acids.

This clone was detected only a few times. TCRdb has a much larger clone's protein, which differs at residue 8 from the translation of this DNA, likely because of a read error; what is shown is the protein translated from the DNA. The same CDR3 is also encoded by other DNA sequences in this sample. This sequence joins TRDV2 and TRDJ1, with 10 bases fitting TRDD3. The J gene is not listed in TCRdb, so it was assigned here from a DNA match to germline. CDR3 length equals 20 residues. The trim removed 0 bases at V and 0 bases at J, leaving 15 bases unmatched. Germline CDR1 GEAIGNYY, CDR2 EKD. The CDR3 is CACDTGSPLGDRQYTDKLIF. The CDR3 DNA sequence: TGTGCCTGTGACACCGGCTCCCCACTGGGGGATCGGCAATACACCGATAAACTCATCTTT.

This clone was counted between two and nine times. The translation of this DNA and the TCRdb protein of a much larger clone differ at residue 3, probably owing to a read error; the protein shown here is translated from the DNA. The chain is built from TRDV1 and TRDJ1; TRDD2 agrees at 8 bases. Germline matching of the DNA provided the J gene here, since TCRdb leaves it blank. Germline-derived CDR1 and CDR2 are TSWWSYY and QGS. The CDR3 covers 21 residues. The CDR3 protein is CAFGDSSYGNGVICVTDKLIF. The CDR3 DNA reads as TGTGCTTTTGGGGACTCTTCCTACGGGAATGGGGTCATATGTGTCACCGATAAACTCATCTTT.

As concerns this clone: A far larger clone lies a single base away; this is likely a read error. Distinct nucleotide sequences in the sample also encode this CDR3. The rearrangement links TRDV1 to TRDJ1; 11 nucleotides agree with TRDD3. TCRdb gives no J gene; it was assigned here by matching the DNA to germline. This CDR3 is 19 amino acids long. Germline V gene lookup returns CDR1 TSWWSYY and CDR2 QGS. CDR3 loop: CALGELGSWGIRDGDKLIF. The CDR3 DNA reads TGTGCTCTCGGGGAACTGGGTTCTTGGGGGATACGAGACGGCGATAAACTCATCTTT.

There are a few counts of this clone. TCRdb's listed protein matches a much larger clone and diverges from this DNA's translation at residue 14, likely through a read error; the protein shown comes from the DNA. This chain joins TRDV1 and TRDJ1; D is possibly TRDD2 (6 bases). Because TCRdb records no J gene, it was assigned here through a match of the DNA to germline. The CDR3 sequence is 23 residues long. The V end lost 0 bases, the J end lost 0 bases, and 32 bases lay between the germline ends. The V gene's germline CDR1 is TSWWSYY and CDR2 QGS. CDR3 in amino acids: CALGELGGAFRASGRAYTDKLIF. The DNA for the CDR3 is TGTGCTCTTGGGGAACTGGGGGGCGCCTTCCGGGCGTCTGGGCGGGCGTACACCGATAAACTCATCTTT.

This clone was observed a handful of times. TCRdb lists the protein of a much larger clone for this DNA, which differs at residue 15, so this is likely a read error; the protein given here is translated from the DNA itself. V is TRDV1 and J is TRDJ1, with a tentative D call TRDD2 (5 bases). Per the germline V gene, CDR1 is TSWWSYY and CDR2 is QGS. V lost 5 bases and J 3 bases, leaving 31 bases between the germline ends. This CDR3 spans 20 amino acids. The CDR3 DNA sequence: TGTGCTCTTGGGCCTTTCCTCTCCTCCGTACGAGTTTCTTACGCCGATAAACTCATCTTT. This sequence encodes CALGPFLSSVRVSYADKLIF.

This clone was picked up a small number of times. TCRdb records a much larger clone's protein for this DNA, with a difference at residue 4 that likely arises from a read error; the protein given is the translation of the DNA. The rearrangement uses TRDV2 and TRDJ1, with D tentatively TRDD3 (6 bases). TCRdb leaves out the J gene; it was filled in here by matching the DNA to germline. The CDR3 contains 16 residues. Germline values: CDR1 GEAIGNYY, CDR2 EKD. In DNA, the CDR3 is TGTGCCTGTAACACGGGGATTTATAGGATCACCGATAAACTCATCTTT. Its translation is CACNTGIYRITDKLIF.

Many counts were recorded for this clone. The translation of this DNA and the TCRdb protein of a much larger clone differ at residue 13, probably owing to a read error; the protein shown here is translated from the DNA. As DNA, the CDR3 is TGTGCCTGTGACACCCGTGGGACAACGTCCGATAAACCCATCTTT. Its protein is CACDTRGTTSDKPIF. V and J are TRDV2 and TRDJ1, with D uncertain. Germline CDR1 is GEAIGNYY and CDR2 is EKD. The CDR3 sequence is 15 residues long.

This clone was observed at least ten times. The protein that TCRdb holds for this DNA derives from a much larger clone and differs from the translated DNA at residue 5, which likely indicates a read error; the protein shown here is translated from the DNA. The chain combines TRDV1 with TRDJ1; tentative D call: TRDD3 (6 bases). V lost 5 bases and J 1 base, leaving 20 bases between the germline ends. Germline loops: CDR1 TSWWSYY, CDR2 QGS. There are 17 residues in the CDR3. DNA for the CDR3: TGTGCTCTTGGGTTAATTCGAGGGTGGGGGGTCACCGATAAACTCATCTTT. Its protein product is CALGLIRGWGVTDKLIF.